What follows describes a single T cell receptor (beta chain). A few counts support this clonotype. No antigen is known for it. Nothing much larger sits one base from this clone, and base qualities are not available. Trimming removed 4 bases from V and 3 bases from J, leaving 17 bases between the germline ends. From a lookup of the germline V gene, CDR1 and CDR2 are SGHDT and YYEEEE. From cysteine to phenylalanine, the CDR3 is 15 amino acids long. The DNA shown is the 45-base CDR3, in frame from base 1. The data stem from a study of molecular identifiers for immune sequencing clone quantification listed by TCRdb under 2018. In terms of the full investigation: For a replicate experiment, RNA from around 20,000 or 100,000 naive CD8 T cells was divided into five aliquots, of which four were sequenced. CD8 T cells were used in a methods study to benchmark molecular-identifier clustering-based TCR repertoire sequencing (MIDCIRS) and TCR RNA copy counting. Overall study results and their limits: Highly expanded clone sizes could be underestimated if identical TCR molecules share a barcode. Roughly 2.8 recovered TCR RNA copies per cell were obtained by modeling, versus around 10 by digital PCR, implying a capture efficiency of 30% to 35%. Spiked-in Jurkat TCR RNA equal to a single cell's worth was reported to be detectable even within one million naive CD8 T cells. When barcode sub-clustering was not used, chimeric consensus sequences inflated TCR diversity, with chimeras reaching as high as 47%. The naive libraries included spiked-in Jurkat TCR RNA (fewer than 11 copies' worth), and this Jurkat TCR RNA is not part of the donor repertoire. In CMV-specific effector cells, over 99% of molecules were held by clones above 20 RNA copies, whereas under 1% of molecules were held by such clones in naive cells.

Library method: PCR. Data came from an Illumina HiSeq 4000. Bulk TCR libraries were generated as previously described, with the TCR primers listed in Table S5 used. The Qiagen AllPrep DNA/RNA kit was used to purify total RNA. Reads from multiple sequencing runs of the same library were pooled before analysis. Per the authors' processing: Reads were retained only if the reads had an exact TCR constant sequence, and the retained reads were trimmed to 150 nt and grouped according to their 12-nt molecular barcodes. Reads within each barcode group were sub-clustered using a 15% Levenshtein threshold, and quality-weighted consensus sequences were constructed for each RNA molecule. Non-functional sequences were removed, as were lower-count sequences one edit away from another. On the basis of fitting two negative binomial distributions, barcode sub-clusters with fewer than 20% of the maximum read count were discarded. Through fastp at Q25 and MiXCR, TCRdb rebuilt clones from the public reads, retaining in-frame beta chains. Here each entry gathers all rows of one CDR3 protein and keeps the most common genes and DNA. TCRdb, not the original authors, processed these V and J calls. The sample table shows approximately 670,000 distinct CDR3 sequences, and around 20% are seen once. The ten largest make up roughly 0.85% of the sample.

Libraries of naive CD8 T cells were generated from roughly 21,000 to 960,000 sorted cells, with 10%, 30% or 50% of the purified RNA used. On a BD FACSAria II, naive CD8 T cells were FACS-sorted as CD8+CD4-CCR7+CD45RA+ and collected into RLT Plus buffer. To test detection sensitivity, Jurkat RNA equal to ten TCR copies was added to samples of roughly 18,000-1,100,000 naive CD8 T cells. CD8 T cells were enriched using RosetteSep CD8+ T Cell Enrichment Cocktail and Ficoll-Paque, and the enriched cells then underwent ACK red cell lysis. The TCR sequence derives from a human donor in good health. Some libraries in this study had Jurkat cell RNA spiked in. The chain joins TRBV5-6 to TRBJ2-7; a weak D assignment points to TRBD1 (7 bases agree). Sequenced input: naive CD8+ T cells from blood, with Jurkat cell RNA spiked in. Sample cell subset or site, as interpreted from the label and publication: FACS-sorted CD8+CD4-CCR7+CD45RA+ naive T cells. The CDR3 region: CASSQGGLGLYEQYF. The sequenced DNA: TGTGCCAGCAGCCAAGGGGGCTTGGGACTCTACGAGCAGTACTTC.